A single sample gave rise to the 31 T cell receptor beta chains below, sequenced in a study of post-analysis software for immune sequencing data. Study observations and caveats: Relative to controls, patients had a few TRBV segments at higher frequency, with TRBV5-6, TRBV5-1 and TRBV20-1 among these.

The authors incorporated unique molecular identifiers into the TCR beta cDNA libraries. TCRdb independently ran MiXCR on the PCR reads; one entry per CDR3 protein. Among about 190,000 distinct CDR3 sequences listed, over 25% were seen once. These receptors lack a known antigen. Sequenced: blood. The source of these receptors is a girl younger than 18 with multiple sclerosis.

This clonotype was counted once. The J gene is TRBJ2-1, the V gene TRBV7-7; 11 nucleotides align to TRBD2. Germline CDR1 is SSHAT and CDR2 is FNYEAQ (reference sequence). This CDR3 has 17 residues. The V segment lost 3 bases and the J segment 2 bases; nucleotides outside the gene matches: 6. CDR3: CASSLSTSGSPYNEQFF. CDR3 coding DNA: TGTGCCAGCAGCTTGTCAACTAGCGGGAGTCCCTACAATGAGCAGTTCTTC.

This clonotype was counted between two and nine times. One junction end disagrees with the germline gene, perhaps due to a read error. The chain is built from TRBV20-1 and TRBJ1-1; a possible D gene is TRBD1 (5 bases). The CDR3 has 14 amino acids. From germline, CDR1 is DFQATT and CDR2 SNEGSKA (reference sequence). The CDR3 here is CSAREAGRGTEAFF. CDR3 nucleotide sequence: TGCAGTGCTCGAGAGGCAGGGAGAGGAACTGAAGCTTTCTTT.

The V gene is TRBV29-1, the J gene TRBJ1-1; a possible D gene is TRBD1 (6 bases). CDR3 length equals 14 residues. Germline V gives CDR1 SQVTM, CDR2 ANQGSEA. V was shortened by 6 bases and J by 1 base, with 15 bases between the two germline ends. The CDR3 loop reads CSVVKQGKNTEAFF. The CDR3, as DNA: TGCAGCGTCGTCAAACAGGGTAAGAACACTGAAGCTTTCTTT. The full variable domain, completed using reference TRBV29-1 and TRBJ1-1, is SAVISQKPSRDICQRGTSLTIQCQVDSQVTMMFWYRQQPGQSLTLIATANQGSEATYESGFVIDKFPISRPNLTFSTLTVSNMSPEDSSIYLCSVVKQGKNTEAFFGQGTRLTVV.

This clonotype has at least ten counts. V usage is TRBV7-2 and J usage is TRBJ2-7; TRBD2 matches 11 bases. The trim removed 4 bases at V and 1 base at J, leaving 3 bases unmatched. Germline values: CDR1 SGHTA, CDR2 FQGNSA. This CDR3 is built from 15 residues. The CDR3 is CASSSRLAGSYEQYF. In nucleotides, the CDR3 is TGTGCCAGCAGCTCCCGACTAGCGGGGTCCTACGAGCAGTACTTC.

Points on this clonotype: With a much larger clone just one base away, this may be a read error. The V call is TRBV7-2, the J call TRBJ2-5, with TRBD1 identical over 7 bases. The J call may be faulty, since TRBJ2-7 better matches the DNA end. From germline, CDR1 is SGHTA and CDR2 FQGNSA. The CDR3 extends over 13 amino acids. The CDR3, as DNA: TGTGCCTGCAGCCCCGACAGGGTGAACGAGCAGTACTTC. The encoded protein is CACSPDRVNEQYF.

The sample holds many counts of this clonotype. This sequence joins TRBV20-1 and TRBJ2-4; D is unresolved. The CDR3 has 15 residues. CDR1 is DFQATT, CDR2 SNEGSKA, per germline (reference sequence). V lost 3 bases, J lost 0 bases, and 12 bases lay in between. The DNA for the CDR3 is TGCAGTGCTAGTAATCCCCGTTTAGCCAAAAACATTCAGTACTTC. Amino acid sequence: CSASNPRLAKNIQYF.

On this clonotype: A much larger clone lies a single base off, so this may be a read error. The chain couples TRBV6-5 to TRBJ1-6; TRBD1 aligns across 11 bases. The CDR3 spans 15 residues. The germline CDR1 and CDR2 sequences are MNHEY and SVGAGI. The CDR3 reads CASSLRDRGNSPPHF. The CDR3 coding sequence is TGTGCCAGCAGCCTCCGGGACAGGGGGAATTCACCCCCCCACTTT.

This clonotype was observed a single time. A much larger clone sits a single nucleotide away, making a read error possible. The genes are TRBV20-1 and TRBJ2-1; tentative D call: TRBD2 (5 bases). The CDR3 runs to 14 residues. The germline V gene has CDR1 DFQATT and CDR2 SNEGSKA (reference sequence). Deletions cut 6 bases from V and 3 bases from J, with 15 bases between. This chain's CDR3 is CSATTGGLYNEQFF. DNA of the CDR3: TGCAGTGCGACGACTGGCGGGCTCTACAATGAGCAGTTCTTC.

This chain links TRBV25-1 with TRBJ1-1, with D unresolved. This CDR3 is built from 13 residues. V was cut by 5 bases and J by 7 bases, with 14 bases left in between. Germline CDR1 and CDR2: MGHDK and SYGVNS. Here the CDR3 reads CASSPRGTVEAFF. CDR3 DNA sequence: TGTGCCAGCAGTCCACGGGGAACAGTTGAAGCTTTCTTT.

This clonotype occurred many times. The chain employs TRBV6-1 and TRBJ1-2; D uncertain. Looked up from germline, CDR1 is MNHNS and CDR2 is SASEGT. CDR3 size: 13 residues. The V end lost 7 bases, the J end lost 0 bases, and 9 bases lay between the germline ends. CDR3 amino acids: CASIGWANYGYTF. The CDR3 coding sequence is TGTGCCAGCATAGGCTGGGCTAACTATGGCTACACCTTC.

Worth noting for this clonotype: A read error may be the cause here, since a much bigger clone is one base away. The chain is built from TRBV24-1 and TRBJ1-2; D ambiguous. The V end lost 5 bases, the J end lost 1 base, and 7 bases lay between the germline ends. The CDR3 runs to 13 residues. CDR1 KGHDR and CDR2 SFDVKD come from the germline V gene. The CDR3 DNA is TGTGCCACCAGTGTGGGGTTTAACTATGGCTACACCTTC. Translated: CATSVGFNYGYTF.

This clonotype was observed a handful of times. The CDR3 region is CSAPRDTQGAQYF. The CDR3 nucleotides are TGCAGTGCTCCCCGGGACACCCAAGGGGCCCAGTACTTC. This chain connects TRBV20-1 to TRBJ2-5, with a possible D match to TRBD1 (6 bases). Germline loops: CDR1 DFQATT, CDR2 SNEGSKA (reference sequence). Trimming removed 5 bases at V and 9 bases at J, with 19 bases between. The CDR3 is made up of 13 amino acids.

This clonotype was recorded at least ten times. CDR3 in DNA: TGTGCCAGCAGTTTTGGTCACCAAAAAGAGACCCAGTACTTC. Its translation: CASSFGHQKETQYF. The chain has TRBV12-3 or TRBV12-4 and TRBJ2-5; D is unresolved. The germline V and J ends were trimmed by 3 bases and 3 bases, with 11 bases remaining between them. CDR3 size: 14 residues.

This clonotype has ten or more counts. The chain has TRBV12-3 or TRBV12-4 and TRBJ1-1, with unresolved D. The V end lost 4 bases, the J end lost 0 bases, and 12 bases lay between the germline ends. There are 15 residues in the CDR3. The chain's CDR3 is CASSSRTVLNTEAFF. The CDR3 nucleotides read TGTGCCAGCAGTTCCCGGACTGTTTTGAACACTGAAGCTTTCTTT.

The rearrangement uses TRBV5-6 and TRBJ1-2, with 7 bases matching TRBD1. The CDR3 contains 12 residues. Germline assignment: CDR1 SGHDT and CDR2 YYEEEE. J gave up 8 bases and V 3 bases, and 4 bases lay outside the gene matches. The CDR3 loop reads CASSSTGRGYTF. Here the CDR3 DNA reads TGTGCCAGCAGCTCGACAGGGCGAGGCTACACCTTC.

This clonotype was seen many times. The chain couples TRBV27 to TRBJ2-1; 10 bases line up with TRBD2. V shed 4 bases and J 4 bases; nucleotides not matched to a gene: 4. This CDR3 spans 15 amino acids. Germline V CDR1 and CDR2: MNHEY, SMNVEV (reference sequence). The CDR3 DNA sequence: TGTGCCAGCAGTTCCCCGGGACTAGCGTACAATGAGCAGTTCTTC. It codes for CASSSPGLAYNEQFF.

About this clonotype itself: A clone one base away is much larger, so this may be a read error. V usage is TRBV4-1 and J usage is TRBJ2-1, with D possibly TRBD2 on 6 matching bases. TRBJ2-7 explains the end of the DNA better; the J call may be wrong. The CDR3 sequence is 16 residues long. The V gene's germline CDR1 is MGHRA and CDR2 YSYEKL. The CDR3 here is CASSQDLARSYNEQYF. The CDR3 DNA sequence: TGCGCCAGCAGCCAAGATCTAGCGCGGTCCTACAATGAGCAGTACTTC.

This clonotype was seen a handful of times. The chain uses TRBV2 and TRBJ2-3; 11 positions agree with TRBD2. The V segment lost 1 base and the J segment 2 bases; nucleotides outside the gene matches: 5. Per germline, CDR1 SNHLY and CDR2 FYNNEI. The CDR3 is made up of 17 amino acids. In DNA form, the CDR3 reads TGTGCCAGCAGTGAAGAGGGGACTAGCGGAGCCACAGATACGCAGTATTTT. Translated: CASSEEGTSGATDTQYF. Complete variable domain (other parts from reference TRBV2 and TRBJ2-3): EPEVTQTPSHQVTQMGQEVILRCVPISNHLYFYWYRQILGQKVEFLVSFYNNEISEKSEIFDDQFSVERPDGSNFTLKIRSTKLEDSAMYFCASSEEGTSGATDTQYFGPGTRLTVL.

This clonotype showed up many times. The rearrangement joins TRBV20-1 to TRBJ2-7; 8 positions match TRBD2. After removal of 0 bases from V and 2 bases from J, the junction contained 12 bases not matched to a gene. The germline V gene has CDR1 DFQATT and CDR2 SNEGSKA (reference sequence). The CDR3 length is 17 residues. The DNA for the CDR3 is TGCAGTGCTAGAGATCTAAGGACTAGCACCGTCACCTACGAGCAGTACTTC. Protein: CSARDLRTSTVTYEQYF.

The chain employs TRBV18 and TRBJ1-4; the D gene is possibly TRBD1 (6 bases). Trimming stripped 2 bases from V and 5 bases from J, with 6 bases between. The germline gives CDR1 KGHSH, CDR2 LQKENI. This CDR3 has 13 amino acids. CDR3 sequence reads: CASSPTGNEKLFF. CDR3 nucleotide sequence: TGTGCCAGCTCACCAACAGGGAATGAAAAACTGTTTTTT.

On this clonotype itself: This could be a read error, since a much larger clone is one nucleotide away. V gene TRBV6-2 or TRBV6-3 combines with J gene TRBJ2-7, with TRBD1 as a possible D gene (5 bases). V gave up 2 bases and J gave up 7 bases, with 21 bases separating them. CDR1 and CDR2 from the germline V gene are MNHEY and SVGEGT. The CDR3 is 16 amino acids. CDR3 nucleotide sequence: TGTGCCAGCAGTTACCGATGGGCCCCCCCAGGGAATGAGCAGTACTTC. It yields the protein CASSYRWAPPGNEQYF.

This clonotype was observed a few times. A much larger clonotype is one base distant, so this may be a read error. J is TRBJ1-2 and V is TRBV4-1; D is uncertain. Trimming removed 0 bases from V and 7 bases from J, with 12 bases in between. The CDR3 loop spans 14 amino acids. Germline V gene lookup returns CDR1 MGHRA and CDR2 YSYEKL. Written as DNA, the CDR3 is TGCGCCAGCAGCCAAGATTGGGCGGCACGTGGCTACACCTTC. Its protein is CASSQDWAARGYTF.

Regarding this clonotype: This clone may be a read error of a much larger clone one base away. The chain uses TRBV20-1 and TRBJ2-1; 7 bases are shared with TRBD1. The V gene's germline CDR1 is DFQATT and CDR2 SNEGSKA (reference sequence). The CDR3 is made up of 14 amino acids. Losses at the gene ends were 5 bases for V and 10 bases for J; bases not matched to a gene: 14. The CDR3: CSAPRTGPSYEQFF. The DNA for the CDR3 is TGCAGTGCTCCCCGGACAGGACCCTCCTACGAGCAGTTCTTC.

Remarks on this clonotype: A much larger clone differs from this one at a single base, so this may be a read error. This sequence joins TRBV18 and TRBJ2-5; TRBD2 might be the D (5 bases). V lost 0 bases and J 5 bases, leaving 10 bases between the germline ends. CDR3 length: 14 amino acids. Germline values: CDR1 KGHSH, CDR2 LQKENI. CDR3 residues: CASSPPPSYETQYF. The CDR3 nucleotides read TGTGCCAGCTCACCACCGCCTAGCTATGAGACCCAGTACTTC.

This clonotype was recorded at least ten times. The chain employs TRBV10-2 and TRBJ1-1; 10 bases are a match to TRBD1. The CDR3 runs 14 residues. V was pared by 4 bases and J by 2 bases, with 1 base of the junction left unmatched. Germline assignment: CDR1 WSHSY and CDR2 SAAADI. The CDR3 bases are TGCGCCAGCAGTGGACAGGGGGCAAACACTGAAGCTTTCTTT. This gives the protein CASSGQGANTEAFF.

Turning to this clonotype: The junction departs from the called germline gene at one end, perhaps through a read error. The chain recombines TRBV7-2 with TRBJ2-1; 8 nucleotides align to TRBD1. Germline V gives CDR1 SGHTA, CDR2 FQGNSA. The CDR3 spans 15 residues. The CDR3 bases are TGTGCCGGCAGCGAGGGGTGGACAGGGCCCTATGAGCAGTTCTTC. Protein: CAGSEGWTGPYEQFF.

V gene TRBV7-2 combines with J gene TRBJ2-5; 11 bases map to TRBD2. Trimming removed 2 bases from V and 3 bases from J; junction bases left unmatched: 2. The length of the CDR3 is 15 residues. CDR1 SGHTA and CDR2 FQGNSA come from the germline V gene. CDR3 in amino acids: CASSLQGLAEETQYF. CDR3 DNA sequence: TGTGCCAGCAGCTTACAGGGACTAGCGGAAGAGACCCAGTACTTC.

This clonotype came up many times. The chain links TRBV5-1 to TRBJ2-1; the match to TRBD1 covers 7 bases. Trimming cost V 0 bases and J 5 bases; bases outside gene matches: 5. The CDR3 consists of 15 residues. Germline loops: CDR1 SGHRS, CDR2 YFSETQ. The CDR3: CASSLGTGSHNEQFF. The CDR3 nucleotides read TGCGCCAGCAGCTTGGGGACAGGATCGCACAATGAGCAGTTCTTC.

This clonotype appeared many times. The rearrangement links TRBV15 to TRBJ2-7; a possible D gene is TRBD2 (6 bases). This CDR3 is built from 16 residues. CDR1 and CDR2 from the germline V gene are LNHNV and YYDKDF (reference sequence). Trimming pared 3 bases from V and 0 bases from J, leaving 15 bases between. CDR3 residues: CATSRDLAGSSYEQYF. Here the CDR3 DNA reads TGTGCCACCAGCAGGGACTTGGCGGGGAGCTCCTACGAGCAGTACTTC.

Comment on this clonotype: One end of the junction is discordant with germline, which a read error may explain. This chain connects TRBV6-5 to TRBJ2-1, with 9 bases identical to TRBD1. CDR3 length: 15 residues. The V gene's germline CDR1 is MNHEY and CDR2 SVGAGI. CDR3 sequence: CASRKDRGKVNEQFF. The CDR3 DNA sequence: TGTGCCAGCAGAAAAGACAGGGGGAAGGTCAATGAGCAGTTTTTC.

This sequence joins TRBV4-1 and TRBJ1-5, with 9 nucleotides matching TRBD1. Trimming took 4 bases from V and 7 from J; bases not matched to a gene: 11. Germline V gives CDR1 MGHRA, CDR2 YSYEKL. This CDR3 region has 16 residues. The CDR3 sequence: CASSRGPGQGHQPQHF. The CDR3 bases are TGCGCCAGCAGCCGAGGTCCGGGACAGGGACACCAGCCCCAGCATTTT.